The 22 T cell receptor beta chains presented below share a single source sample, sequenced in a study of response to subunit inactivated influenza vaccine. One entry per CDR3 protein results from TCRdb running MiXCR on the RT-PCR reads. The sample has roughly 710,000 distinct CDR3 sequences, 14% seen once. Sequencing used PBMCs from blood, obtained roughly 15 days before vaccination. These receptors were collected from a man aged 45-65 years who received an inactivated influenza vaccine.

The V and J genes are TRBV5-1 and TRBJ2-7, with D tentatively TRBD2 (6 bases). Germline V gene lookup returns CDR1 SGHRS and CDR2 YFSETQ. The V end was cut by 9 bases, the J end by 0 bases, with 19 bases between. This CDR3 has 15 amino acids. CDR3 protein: CANPPGESTSYEQYF. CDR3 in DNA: TGCGCCAACCCCCCGGGGGAGTCCACCTCCTACGAGCAGTACTTC. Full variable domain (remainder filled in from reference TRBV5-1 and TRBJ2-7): KAGVTQTPRYLIKTRGQQVTLSCSPISGHRSVSWYQQTPGQGLQFLFEYFSETQRNKGNFPGRFSGRQFSNSRSEMNVSTLELGDSALYLCANPPGESTSYEQYFGPGTRLTVT.

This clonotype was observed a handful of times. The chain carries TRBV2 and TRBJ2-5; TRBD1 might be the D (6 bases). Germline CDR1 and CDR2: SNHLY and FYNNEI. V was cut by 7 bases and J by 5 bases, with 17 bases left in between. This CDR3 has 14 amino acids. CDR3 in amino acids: CASTRRRTAETQYF. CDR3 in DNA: TGTGCCAGCACTAGAAGGCGGACAGCGGAGACCCAGTACTTC.

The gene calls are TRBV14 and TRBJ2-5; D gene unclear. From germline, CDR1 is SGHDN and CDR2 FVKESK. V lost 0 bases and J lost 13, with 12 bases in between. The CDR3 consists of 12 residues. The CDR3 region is CASSQDPRKLYF. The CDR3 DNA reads TGTGCCAGCAGCCAAGATCCCCGTAAACTGTACTTC.

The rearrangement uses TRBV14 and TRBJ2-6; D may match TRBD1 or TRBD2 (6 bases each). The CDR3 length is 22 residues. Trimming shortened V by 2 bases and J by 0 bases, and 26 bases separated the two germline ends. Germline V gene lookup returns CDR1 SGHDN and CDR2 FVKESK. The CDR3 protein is CASSQPRIRGRLGYSGANVLTF. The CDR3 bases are TGTGCCAGCAGCCAACCGAGGATCCGGGGGCGGCTCGGCTACTCTGGGGCCAACGTCCTGACTTTC.

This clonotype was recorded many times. The CDR3 region has the DNA TGTGCCAGCAGCCCCCGACTAGCTGGCAATGAGCAGTTCTTC. Its translation: CASSPRLAGNEQFF. This chain links TRBV7-2 with TRBJ2-1; 7 bases are shared with TRBD2. Losses at the gene ends were 5 bases for V and 6 bases for J; bases not matched to a gene: 7. The CDR3 sequence is 14 residues long. Germline V gives CDR1 SGHTA, CDR2 FQGNSA.

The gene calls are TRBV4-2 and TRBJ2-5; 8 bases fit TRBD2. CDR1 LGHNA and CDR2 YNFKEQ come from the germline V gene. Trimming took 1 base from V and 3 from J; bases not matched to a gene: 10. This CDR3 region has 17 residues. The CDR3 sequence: CASSQGSAGSGEETQYF. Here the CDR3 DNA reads TGTGCCAGCAGCCAAGGAAGCGCGGGTAGCGGGGAAGAGACCCAGTACTTC.

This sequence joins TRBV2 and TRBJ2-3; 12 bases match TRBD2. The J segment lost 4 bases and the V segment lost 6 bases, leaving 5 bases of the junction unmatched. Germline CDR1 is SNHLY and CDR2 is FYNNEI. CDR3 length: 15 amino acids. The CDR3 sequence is CASRTSGRSADTQYF. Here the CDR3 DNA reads TGTGCCAGCAGGACTAGCGGGAGATCCGCAGATACGCAGTATTTT.

The CDR3 DNA reads as TGTGCCAGCAGACCCGGGACAGGGCCCTACAATGAGCAGTTCTTC. Amino acids: CASRPGTGPYNEQFF. The gene calls are TRBV12-3 or TRBV12-4 and TRBJ2-1, with 9 bases fitting TRBD1. This CDR3 comprises 15 residues. Trimming removed 6 bases from V and 2 bases from J; junction bases left unmatched: 5.

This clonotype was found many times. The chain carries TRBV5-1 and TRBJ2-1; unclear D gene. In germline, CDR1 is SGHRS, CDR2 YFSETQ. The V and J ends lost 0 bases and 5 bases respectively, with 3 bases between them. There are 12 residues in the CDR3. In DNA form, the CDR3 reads TGCGCCAGCAGCTTGGAGAACAATGAGCAGTTCTTC. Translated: CASSLENNEQFF.

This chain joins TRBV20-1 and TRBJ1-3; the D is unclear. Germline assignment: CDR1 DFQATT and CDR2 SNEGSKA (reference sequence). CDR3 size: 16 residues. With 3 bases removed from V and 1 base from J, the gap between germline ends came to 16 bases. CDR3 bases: TGCAGTGCTAGCGAGGCAGCCCGACTTTCTGGAAACACCATATATTTT. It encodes CSASEAARLSGNTIYF.

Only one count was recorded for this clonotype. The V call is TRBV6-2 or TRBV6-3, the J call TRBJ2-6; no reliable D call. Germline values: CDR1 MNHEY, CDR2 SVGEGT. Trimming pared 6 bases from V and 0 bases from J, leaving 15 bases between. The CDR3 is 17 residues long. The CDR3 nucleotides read TGTGCCAGCAGCAATCCATCGGGTTTCTCTGGGGCCAACGTCCTGACTTTC. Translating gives CASSNPSGFSGANVLTF.

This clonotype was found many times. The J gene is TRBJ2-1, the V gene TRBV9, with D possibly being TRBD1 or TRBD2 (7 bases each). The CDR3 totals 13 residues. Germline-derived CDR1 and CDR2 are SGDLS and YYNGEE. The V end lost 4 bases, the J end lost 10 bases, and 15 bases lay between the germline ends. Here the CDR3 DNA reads TGTGCCAGCAGCTCCCAGGGGGGGCACGAGCAGTTCTTC. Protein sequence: CASSSQGGHEQFF.

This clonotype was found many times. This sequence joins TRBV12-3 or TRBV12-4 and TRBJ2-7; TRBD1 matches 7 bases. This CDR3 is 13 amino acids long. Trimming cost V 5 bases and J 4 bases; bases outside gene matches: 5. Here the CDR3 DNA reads TGTGCCAGCAGTCCGGGACAGTTATACGAGCAGTACTTC. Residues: CASSPGQLYEQYF.

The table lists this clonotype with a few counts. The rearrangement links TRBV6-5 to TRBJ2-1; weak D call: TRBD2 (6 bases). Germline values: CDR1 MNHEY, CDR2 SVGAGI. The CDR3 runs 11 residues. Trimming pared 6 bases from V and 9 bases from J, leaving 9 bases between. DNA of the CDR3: TGTGCCAGCAGCGCGGGACTTGAGCAGTTCTTC. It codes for CASSAGLEQFF.

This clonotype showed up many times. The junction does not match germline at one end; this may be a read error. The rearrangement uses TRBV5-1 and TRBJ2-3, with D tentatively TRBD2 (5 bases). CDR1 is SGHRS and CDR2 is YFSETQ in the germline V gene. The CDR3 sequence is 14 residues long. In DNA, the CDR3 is TGTGCCAGCAGCTTAGGCGGGCCCGGGGATACGCAGTATTTT. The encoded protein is CASSLGGPGDTQYF. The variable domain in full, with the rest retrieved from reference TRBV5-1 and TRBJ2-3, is KAGVTQTPRYLIKTRGQQVTLSCSPISGHRSVSWYQQTPGQGLQFLFEYFSETQRNKGNFPGRFSGRQFSNSRSEMNVSTLELGDSALYLCASSLGGPGDTQYFGPGTRLTVL.

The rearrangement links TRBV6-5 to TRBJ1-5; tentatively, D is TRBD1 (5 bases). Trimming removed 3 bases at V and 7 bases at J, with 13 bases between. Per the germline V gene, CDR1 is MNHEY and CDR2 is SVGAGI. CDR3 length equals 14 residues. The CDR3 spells CASSYDVTVQPQHF. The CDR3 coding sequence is TGTGCCAGCAGTTATGATGTGACAGTACAGCCCCAGCATTTT.

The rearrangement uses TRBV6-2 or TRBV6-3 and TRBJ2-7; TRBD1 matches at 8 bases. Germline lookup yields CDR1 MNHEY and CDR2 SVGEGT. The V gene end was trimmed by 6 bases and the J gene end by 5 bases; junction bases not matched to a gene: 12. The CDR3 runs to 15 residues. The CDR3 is CASRSGQAPRDEQYF. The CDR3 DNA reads TGTGCCAGCAGATCGGGACAGGCCCCGAGAGACGAGCAGTACTTC.

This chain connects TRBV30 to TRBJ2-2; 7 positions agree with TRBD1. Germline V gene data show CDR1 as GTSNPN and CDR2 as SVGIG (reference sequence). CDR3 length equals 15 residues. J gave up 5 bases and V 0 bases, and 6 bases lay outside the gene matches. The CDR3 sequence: CAWSVDRVSTGELFF. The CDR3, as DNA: TGTGCCTGGAGTGTCGACAGGGTTTCGACCGGGGAGCTGTTTTTT.

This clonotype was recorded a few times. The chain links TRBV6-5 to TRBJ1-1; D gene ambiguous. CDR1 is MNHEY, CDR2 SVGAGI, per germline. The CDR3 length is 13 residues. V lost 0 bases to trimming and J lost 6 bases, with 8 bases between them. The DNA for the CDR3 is TGTGCCAGCAGTTACTCACCAGAGGCTGAAGCTTTCTTT. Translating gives CASSYSPEAEAFF.

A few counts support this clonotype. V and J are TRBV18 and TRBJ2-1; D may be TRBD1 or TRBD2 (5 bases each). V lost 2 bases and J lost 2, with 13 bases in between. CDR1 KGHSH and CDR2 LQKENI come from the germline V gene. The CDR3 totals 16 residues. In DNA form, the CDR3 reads TGTGCCAGCTCACCATGGGACGGTAGACCCTACAATGAGCAGTTCTTC. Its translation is CASSPWDGRPYNEQFF.

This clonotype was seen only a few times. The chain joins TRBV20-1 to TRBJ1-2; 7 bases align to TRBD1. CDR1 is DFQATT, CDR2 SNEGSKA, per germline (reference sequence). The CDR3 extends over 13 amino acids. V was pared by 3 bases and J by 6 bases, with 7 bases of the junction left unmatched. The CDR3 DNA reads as TGCAGTGCTAGGAAACAGGGGAGACATGGCTACACCTTC. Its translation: CSARKQGRHGYTF.

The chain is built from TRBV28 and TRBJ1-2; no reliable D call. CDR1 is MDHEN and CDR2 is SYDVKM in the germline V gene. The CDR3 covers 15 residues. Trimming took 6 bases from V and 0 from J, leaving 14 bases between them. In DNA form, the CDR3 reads TGTGCCAGCAGCGATCCCAGATATTCTAACTATGGCTACACCTTC. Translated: CASSDPRYSNYGYTF.